The T cell receptor beta chain under discussion was sequenced for a study of blood T cell repertoires in COVID-19. The CDR3 is 12 amino acids. V lost 2 bases and J 6 bases, leaving 5 bases between the germline ends. Germline CDR1 reads KGHSH; CDR2 reads LQKENI. Generated by immunoSEQ multiplex PCR, the TCRdb table keeps only in-frame clones and is missing some. This sample has some 180,000 clones, with around 82% found just once. The chain couples TRBV18 to TRBJ2-4; D remains ambiguous. This TCR was recovered from a woman aged 70-85 years who had recovered from COVID-19. The source material was peripheral blood. Here the CDR3 reads CASSPGLNIQYF. Written as DNA, the CDR3 is TGTGCCAGCTCACCAGGGCTAAACATTCAGTACTTC.